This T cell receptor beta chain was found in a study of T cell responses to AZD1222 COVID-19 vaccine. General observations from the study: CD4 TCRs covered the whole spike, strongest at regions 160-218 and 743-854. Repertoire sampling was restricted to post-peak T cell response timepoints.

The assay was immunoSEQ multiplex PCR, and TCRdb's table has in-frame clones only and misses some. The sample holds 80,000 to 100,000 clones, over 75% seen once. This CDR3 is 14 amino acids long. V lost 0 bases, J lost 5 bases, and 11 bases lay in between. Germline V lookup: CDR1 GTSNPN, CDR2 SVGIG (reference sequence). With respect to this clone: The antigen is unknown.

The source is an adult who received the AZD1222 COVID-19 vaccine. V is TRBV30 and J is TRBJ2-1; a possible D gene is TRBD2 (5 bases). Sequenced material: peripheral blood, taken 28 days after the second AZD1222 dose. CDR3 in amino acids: CAWSVPGIDNEQFF. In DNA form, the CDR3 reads TGTGCCTGGAGTGTACCCGGGATCGACAATGAGCAGTTCTTC.